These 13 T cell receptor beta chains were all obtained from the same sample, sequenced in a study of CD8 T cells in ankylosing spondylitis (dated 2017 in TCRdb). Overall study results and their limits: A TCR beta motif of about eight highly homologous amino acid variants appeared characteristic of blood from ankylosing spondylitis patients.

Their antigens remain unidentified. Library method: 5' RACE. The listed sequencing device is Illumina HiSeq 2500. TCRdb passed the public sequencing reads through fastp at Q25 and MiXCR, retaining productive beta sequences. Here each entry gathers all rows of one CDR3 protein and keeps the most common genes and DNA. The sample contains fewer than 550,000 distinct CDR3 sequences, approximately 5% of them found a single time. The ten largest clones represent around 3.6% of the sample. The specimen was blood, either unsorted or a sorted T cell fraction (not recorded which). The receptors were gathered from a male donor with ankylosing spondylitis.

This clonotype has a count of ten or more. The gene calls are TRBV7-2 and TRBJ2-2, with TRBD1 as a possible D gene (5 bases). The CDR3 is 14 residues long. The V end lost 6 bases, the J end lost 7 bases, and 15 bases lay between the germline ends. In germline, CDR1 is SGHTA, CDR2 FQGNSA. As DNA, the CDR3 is TGTGCCAGCAGACGAGACCTAGGGGTCGGGGAGCTGTTTTTT. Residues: CASRRDLGVGELFF.

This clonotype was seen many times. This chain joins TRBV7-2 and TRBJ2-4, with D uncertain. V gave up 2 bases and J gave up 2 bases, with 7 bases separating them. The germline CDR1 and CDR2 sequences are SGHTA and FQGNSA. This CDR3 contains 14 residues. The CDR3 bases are TGTGCCAGCAGCTTACCTACTACCAAAAACATTCAGTACTTC. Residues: CASSLPTTKNIQYF.

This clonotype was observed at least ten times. The CDR3 DNA sequence: TGTGCCAGCAGCTCTTCAGGAAAAGCTTTCTTT. Amino acids: CASSSSGKAFF. This rearrangement joins TRBV7-9 to TRBJ1-1; D ambiguous. Germline V gene lookup returns CDR1 SEHNR and CDR2 FQNEAQ (reference sequence). The V and J ends lost 4 bases and 9 bases respectively, with 9 bases between them. The CDR3 loop spans 11 amino acids.

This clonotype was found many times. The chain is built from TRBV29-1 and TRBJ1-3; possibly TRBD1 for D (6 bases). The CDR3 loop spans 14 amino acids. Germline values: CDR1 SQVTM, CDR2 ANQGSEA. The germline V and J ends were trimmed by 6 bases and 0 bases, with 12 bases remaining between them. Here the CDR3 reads CSVLQGFSGNTIYF. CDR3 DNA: TGCAGCGTCCTACAGGGTTTCTCTGGAAACACCATATATTTT.

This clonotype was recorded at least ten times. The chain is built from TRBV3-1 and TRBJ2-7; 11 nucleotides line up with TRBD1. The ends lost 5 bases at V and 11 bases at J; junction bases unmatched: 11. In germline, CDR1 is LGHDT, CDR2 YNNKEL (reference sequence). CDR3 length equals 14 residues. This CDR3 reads CASSAIRGQGAKYF. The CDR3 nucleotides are TGTGCCAGCAGCGCGATTAGAGGACAGGGGGCAAAGTACTTC.

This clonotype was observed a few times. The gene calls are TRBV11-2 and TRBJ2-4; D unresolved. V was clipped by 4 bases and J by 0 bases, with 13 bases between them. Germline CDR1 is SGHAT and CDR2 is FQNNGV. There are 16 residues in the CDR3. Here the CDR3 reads CASSSRLDLAKNIQYF. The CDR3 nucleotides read TGTGCCAGCAGCTCCCGGTTGGACCTAGCCAAAAACATTCAGTACTTC.

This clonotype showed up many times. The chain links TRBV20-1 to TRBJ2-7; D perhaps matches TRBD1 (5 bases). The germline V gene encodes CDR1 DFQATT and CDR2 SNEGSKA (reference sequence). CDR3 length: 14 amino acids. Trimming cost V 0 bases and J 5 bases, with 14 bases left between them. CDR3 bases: TGCAGTGCTAGAGATCATAAGGGGCTAAACGAGCAGTACTTC. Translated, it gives CSARDHKGLNEQYF.

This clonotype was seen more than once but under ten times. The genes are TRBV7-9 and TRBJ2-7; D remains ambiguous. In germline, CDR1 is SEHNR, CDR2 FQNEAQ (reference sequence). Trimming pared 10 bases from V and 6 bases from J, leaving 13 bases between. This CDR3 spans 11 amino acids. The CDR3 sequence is CATQNLLEQYF. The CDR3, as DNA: TGTGCCACCCAAAACCTCCTCGAGCAGTACTTC.

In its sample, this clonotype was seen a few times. The CDR3 loop is CSVSGVTDTQYF. In DNA form, the CDR3 reads TGCAGCGTTAGCGGGGTCACAGATACGCAGTATTTT. The genes are TRBV29-1 and TRBJ2-3; 7 positions agree with TRBD2. V dropped 5 bases and J dropped 2; count of bases not matched to a gene: 1. Germline lookup yields CDR1 SQVTM and CDR2 ANQGSEA. The CDR3 has 12 residues.

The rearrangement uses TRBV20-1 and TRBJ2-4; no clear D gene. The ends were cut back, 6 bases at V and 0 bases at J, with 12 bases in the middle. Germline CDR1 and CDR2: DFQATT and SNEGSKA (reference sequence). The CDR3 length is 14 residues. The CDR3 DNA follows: TGCAGTGCCCGGGCCTATGAAGCCAAAAACATTCAGTACTTC. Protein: CSARAYEAKNIQYF.

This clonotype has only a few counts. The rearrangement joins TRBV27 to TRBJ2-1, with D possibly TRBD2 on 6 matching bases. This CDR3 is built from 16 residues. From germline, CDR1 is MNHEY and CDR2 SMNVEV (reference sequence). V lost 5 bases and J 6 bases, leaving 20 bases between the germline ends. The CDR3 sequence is CASSPLARGRINEQFF. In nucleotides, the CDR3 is TGTGCCAGCAGTCCCCTAGCGCGCGGGCGGATCAATGAGCAGTTCTTC.

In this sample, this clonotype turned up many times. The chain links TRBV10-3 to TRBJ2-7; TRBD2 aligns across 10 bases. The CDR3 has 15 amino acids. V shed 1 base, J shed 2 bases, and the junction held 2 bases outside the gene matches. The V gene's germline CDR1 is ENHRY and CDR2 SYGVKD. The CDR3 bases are TGTGCCATCAGTGAGTTAGCGGGGGGCCCCTACGAGCAGTACTTC. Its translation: CAISELAGGPYEQYF.

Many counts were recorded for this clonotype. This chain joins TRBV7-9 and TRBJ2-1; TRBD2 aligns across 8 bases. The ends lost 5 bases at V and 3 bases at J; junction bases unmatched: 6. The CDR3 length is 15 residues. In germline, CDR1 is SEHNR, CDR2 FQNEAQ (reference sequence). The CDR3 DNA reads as TGTGCCAGCAGCCTTAGCGGGACATTCTACAATGAGCAGTTCTTC. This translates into CASSLSGTFYNEQFF.